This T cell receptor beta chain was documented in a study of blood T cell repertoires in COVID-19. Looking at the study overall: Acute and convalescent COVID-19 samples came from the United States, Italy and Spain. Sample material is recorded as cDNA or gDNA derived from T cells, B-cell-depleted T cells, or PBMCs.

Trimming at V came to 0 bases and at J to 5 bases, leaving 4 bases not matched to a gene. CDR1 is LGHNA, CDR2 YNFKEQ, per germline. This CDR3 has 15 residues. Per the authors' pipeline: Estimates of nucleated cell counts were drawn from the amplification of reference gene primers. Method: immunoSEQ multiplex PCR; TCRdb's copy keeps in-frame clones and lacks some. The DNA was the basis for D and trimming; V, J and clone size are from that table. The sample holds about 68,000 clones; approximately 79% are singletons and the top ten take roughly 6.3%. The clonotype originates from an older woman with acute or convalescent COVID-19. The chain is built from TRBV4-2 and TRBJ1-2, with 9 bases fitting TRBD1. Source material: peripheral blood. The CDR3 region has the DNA TGTGCCAGCAGCCAAGATTTGGGACAGGGTTATGGCTACACCTTC. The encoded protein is CASSQDLGQGYGYTF.